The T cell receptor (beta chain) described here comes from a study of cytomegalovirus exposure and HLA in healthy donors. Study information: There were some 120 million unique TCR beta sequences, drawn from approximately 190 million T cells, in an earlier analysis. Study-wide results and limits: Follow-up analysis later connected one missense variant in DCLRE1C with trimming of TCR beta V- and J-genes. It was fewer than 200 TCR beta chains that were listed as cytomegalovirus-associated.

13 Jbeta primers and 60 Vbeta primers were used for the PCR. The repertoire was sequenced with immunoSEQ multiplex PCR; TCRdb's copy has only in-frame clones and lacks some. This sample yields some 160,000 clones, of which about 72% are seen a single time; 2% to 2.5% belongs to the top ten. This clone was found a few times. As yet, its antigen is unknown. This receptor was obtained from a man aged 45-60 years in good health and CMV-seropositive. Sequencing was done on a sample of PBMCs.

The CDR3 sequence is CASSLDSTGGMVDTQYF. As DNA, the CDR3 is TGCGCCAGCAGCTTGGATTCCACAGGGGGTATGGTAGATACGCAGTATTTT. The chain employs TRBV5-1 and TRBJ2-3; TRBD1 matches 8 bases. The CDR3 has 17 amino acids. The germline V gene has CDR1 SGHRS and CDR2 YFSETQ. With 0 bases clipped from V and 5 bases from J, the junction kept 11 bases outside the gene matches.